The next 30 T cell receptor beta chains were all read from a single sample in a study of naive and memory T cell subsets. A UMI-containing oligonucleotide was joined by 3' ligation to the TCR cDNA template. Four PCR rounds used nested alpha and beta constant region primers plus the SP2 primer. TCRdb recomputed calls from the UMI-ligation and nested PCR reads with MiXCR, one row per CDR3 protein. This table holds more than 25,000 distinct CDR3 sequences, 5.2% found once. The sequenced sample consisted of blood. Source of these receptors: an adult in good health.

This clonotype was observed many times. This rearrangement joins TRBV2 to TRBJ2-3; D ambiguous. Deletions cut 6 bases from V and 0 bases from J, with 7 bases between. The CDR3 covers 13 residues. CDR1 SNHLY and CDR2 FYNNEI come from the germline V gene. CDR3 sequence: CASRGLSTDTQYF. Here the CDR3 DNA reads TGTGCCAGCAGAGGGCTAAGCACAGATACGCAGTATTTT.

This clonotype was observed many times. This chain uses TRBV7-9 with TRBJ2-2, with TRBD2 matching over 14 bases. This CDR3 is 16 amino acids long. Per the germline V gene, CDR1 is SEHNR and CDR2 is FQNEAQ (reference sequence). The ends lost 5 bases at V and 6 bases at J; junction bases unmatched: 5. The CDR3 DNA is TGTGCCAGCAGCACGGGACTAGCGGGAGTGGCCGGGGAGCTGTTTTTT. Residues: CASSTGLAGVAGELFF.

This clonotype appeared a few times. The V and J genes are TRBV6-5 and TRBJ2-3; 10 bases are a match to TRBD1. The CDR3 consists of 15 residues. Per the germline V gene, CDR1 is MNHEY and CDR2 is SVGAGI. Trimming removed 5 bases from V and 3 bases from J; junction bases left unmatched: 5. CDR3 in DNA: TGTGCCAGCAGTGAGGCGGACAGGGGGACAGATACGCAGTATTTT. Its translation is CASSEADRGTDTQYF.

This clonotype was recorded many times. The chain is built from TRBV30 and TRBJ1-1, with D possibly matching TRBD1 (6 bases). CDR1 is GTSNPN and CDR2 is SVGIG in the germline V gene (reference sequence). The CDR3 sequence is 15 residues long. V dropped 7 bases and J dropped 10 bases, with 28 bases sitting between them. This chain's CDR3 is CASYRLGQRSTAAFF. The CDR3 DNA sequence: TGTGCCTCTTATAGACTCGGACAGCGCTCCACGGCAGCTTTCTTT.

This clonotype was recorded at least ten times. DNA for the CDR3: TGTGCCAGCGAACGGGGTGGGAGCTCTGGGGCCAACGTCCTGACTTTC. Its translation is CASERGGSSGANVLTF. The chain couples TRBV9 to TRBJ2-6, with D perhaps TRBD2 (5 bases). V was shortened by 7 bases and J by 0 bases, with 14 bases between the two germline ends. This CDR3 region has 16 residues. The germline V gene encodes CDR1 SGDLS and CDR2 YYNGEE.

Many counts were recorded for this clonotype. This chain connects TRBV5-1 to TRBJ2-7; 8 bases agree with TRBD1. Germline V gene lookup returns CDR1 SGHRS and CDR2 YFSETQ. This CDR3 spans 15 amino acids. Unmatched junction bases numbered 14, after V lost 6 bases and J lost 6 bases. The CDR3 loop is CASTIGGTGHSEQYF. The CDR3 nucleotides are TGCGCCAGCACGATAGGGGGGACAGGCCACTCCGAGCAGTACTTC.

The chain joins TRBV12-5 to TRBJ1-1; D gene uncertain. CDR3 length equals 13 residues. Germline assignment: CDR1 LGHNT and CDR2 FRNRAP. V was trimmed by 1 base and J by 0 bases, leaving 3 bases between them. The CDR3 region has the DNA TGTGCTAGTGGTTTGGGACTGAACACTGAAGCTTTCTTT. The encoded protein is CASGLGLNTEAFF.

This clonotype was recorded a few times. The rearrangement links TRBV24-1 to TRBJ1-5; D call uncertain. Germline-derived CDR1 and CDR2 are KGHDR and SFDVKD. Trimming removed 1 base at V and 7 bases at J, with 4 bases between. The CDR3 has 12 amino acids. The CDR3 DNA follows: TGTGCCACCAGTGATTTAGGACAGCCCCAGCATTTT. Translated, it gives CATSDLGQPQHF.

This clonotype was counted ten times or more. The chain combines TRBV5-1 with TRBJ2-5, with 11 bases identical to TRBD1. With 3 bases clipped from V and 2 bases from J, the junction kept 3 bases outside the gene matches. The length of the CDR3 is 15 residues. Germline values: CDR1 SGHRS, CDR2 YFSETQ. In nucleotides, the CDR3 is TGCGCCAGCAGCTGGGGACAGGGGGGACAAGAGACCCAGTACTTC. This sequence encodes CASSWGQGGQETQYF.

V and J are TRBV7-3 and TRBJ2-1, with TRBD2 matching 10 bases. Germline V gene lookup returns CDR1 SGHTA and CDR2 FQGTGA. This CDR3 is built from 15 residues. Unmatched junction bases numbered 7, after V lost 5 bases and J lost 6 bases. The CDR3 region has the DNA TGTGCCAGCAGCATATCTAGCGGGAGTCTCAATGAGCAGTTCTTC. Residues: CASSISSGSLNEQFF.

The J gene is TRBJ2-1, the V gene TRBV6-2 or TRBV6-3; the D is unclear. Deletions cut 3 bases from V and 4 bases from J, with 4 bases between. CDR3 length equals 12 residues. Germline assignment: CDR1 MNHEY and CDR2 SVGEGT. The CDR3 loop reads CASSYPYNEQFF. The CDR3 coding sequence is TGTGCCAGCAGTTATCCGTACAATGAGCAGTTCTTC.

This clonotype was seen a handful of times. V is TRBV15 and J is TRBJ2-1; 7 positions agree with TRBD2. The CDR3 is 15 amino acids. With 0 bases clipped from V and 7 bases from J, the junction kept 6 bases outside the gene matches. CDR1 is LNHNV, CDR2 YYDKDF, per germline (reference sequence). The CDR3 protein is CATSRDGTGRNEQFF. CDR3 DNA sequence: TGTGCCACCAGCAGAGATGGTACCGGGAGGAATGAGCAGTTCTTC.

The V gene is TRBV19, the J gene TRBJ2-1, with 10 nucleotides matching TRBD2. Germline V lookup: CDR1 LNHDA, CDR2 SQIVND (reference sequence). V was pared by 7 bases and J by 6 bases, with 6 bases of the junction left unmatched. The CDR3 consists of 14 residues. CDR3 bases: TGTGCCAGTAACCAGCTAGCGGGGGTCAATGAGCAGTTCTTC. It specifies CASNQLAGVNEQFF. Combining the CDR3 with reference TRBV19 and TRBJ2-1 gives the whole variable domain DGGITQSPKYLFRKEGQNVTLSCEQNLNHDAMYWYRQDPGQGLRLIYYSQIVNDFQKGDIAEGYSVSREKKESFPLTVTSAQKNPTAFYLCASNQLAGVNEQFFGPGTRLTVL.

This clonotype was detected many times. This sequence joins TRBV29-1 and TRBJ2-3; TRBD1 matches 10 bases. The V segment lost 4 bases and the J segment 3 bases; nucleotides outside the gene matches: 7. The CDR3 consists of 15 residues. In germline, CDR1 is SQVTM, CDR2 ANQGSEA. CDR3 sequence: CSVVGTGAVTDTQYF. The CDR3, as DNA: TGCAGCGTTGTTGGGACAGGGGCCGTGACAGATACGCAGTATTTT.

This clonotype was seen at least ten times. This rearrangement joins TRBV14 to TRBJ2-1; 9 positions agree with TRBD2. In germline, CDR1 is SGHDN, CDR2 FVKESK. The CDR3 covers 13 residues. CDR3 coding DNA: TGTGCTAGCGGGAGAGGCTCCTACAATGAGCAGTTCTTC. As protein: CASGRGSYNEQFF.

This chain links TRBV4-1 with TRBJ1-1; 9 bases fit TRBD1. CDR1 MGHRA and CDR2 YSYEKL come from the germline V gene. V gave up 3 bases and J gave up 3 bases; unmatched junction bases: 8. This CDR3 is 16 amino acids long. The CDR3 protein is CASSQTGGGQYTEAFF. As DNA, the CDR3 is TGCGCCAGCAGCCAGACAGGGGGGGGGCAGTACACTGAAGCTTTCTTT.

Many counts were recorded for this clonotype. The CDR3 DNA sequence: TGCAGCGTTGAAGGAGTGGGCAGGTACTATGGCTACACCTTC. Translation gives CSVEGVGRYYGYTF. The rearrangement uses TRBV29-1 and TRBJ1-2; no reliable D call. This CDR3 comprises 14 residues. V lost 1 base and J lost 3, with 12 bases in between. Per the germline V gene, CDR1 is SQVTM and CDR2 is ANQGSEA. The full variable domain, in which reference TRBV29-1 and TRBJ1-2 provide the parts outside the CDR3, is SAVISQKPSRDICQRGTSLTIQCQVDSQVTMMFWYRQQPGQSLTLIATANQGSEATYESGFVIDKFPISRPNLTFSTLTVSNMSPEDSSIYLCSVEGVGRYYGYTFGSGTRLTVV.

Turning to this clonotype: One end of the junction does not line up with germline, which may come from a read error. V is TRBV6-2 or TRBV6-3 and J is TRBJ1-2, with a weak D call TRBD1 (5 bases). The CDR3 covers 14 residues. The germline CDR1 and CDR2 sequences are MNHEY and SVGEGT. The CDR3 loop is CASSYDGTGSGDTF. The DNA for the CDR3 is TGTGCCAGCAGTTACGACGGGACGGGGAGTGGCGACACCTTC.

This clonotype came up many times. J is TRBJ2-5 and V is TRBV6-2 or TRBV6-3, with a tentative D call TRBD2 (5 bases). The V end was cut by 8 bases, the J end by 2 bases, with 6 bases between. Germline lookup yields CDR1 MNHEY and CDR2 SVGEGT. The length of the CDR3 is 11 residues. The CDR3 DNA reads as TGTGCCAGCGGGAGACAAGAGACCCAGTACTTC. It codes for CASGRQETQYF.

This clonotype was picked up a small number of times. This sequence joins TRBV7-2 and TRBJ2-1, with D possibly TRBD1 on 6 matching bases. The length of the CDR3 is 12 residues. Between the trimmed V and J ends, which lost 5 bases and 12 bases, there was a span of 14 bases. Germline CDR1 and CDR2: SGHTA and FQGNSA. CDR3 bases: TGTGCCAGCAGCGTCCAGGGGCGAGGGCAGTTCTTC. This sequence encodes CASSVQGRGQFF. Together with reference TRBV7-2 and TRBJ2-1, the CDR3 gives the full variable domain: GAGVSQSPSNKVTEKGKDVELRCDPISGHTALYWYRQSLGQGLEFLIYFQGNSAPDKSGLPSDRFSAERTGGSVSTLTIQRTQQEDSAVYLCASSVQGRGQFFGPGTRLTVL.

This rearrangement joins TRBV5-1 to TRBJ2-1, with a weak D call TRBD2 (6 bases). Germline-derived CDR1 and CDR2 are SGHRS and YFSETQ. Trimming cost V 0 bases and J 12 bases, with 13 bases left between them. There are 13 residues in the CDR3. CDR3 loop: CASSLGQGGGQFF. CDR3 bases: TGCGCCAGCAGCTTGGGGCAGGGAGGCGGGCAGTTCTTC.

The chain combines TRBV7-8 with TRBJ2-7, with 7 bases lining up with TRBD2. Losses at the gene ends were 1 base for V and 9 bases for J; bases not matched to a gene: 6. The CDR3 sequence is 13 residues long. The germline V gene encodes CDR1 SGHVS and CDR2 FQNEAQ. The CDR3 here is CASSLGTREWQYF. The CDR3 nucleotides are TGTGCCAGCAGCTTAGGGACTAGGGAGTGGCAGTACTTC.

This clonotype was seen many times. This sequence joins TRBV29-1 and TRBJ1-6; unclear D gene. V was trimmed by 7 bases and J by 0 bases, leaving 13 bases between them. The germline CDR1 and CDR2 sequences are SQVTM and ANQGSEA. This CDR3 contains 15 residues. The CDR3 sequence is CSAQDGNSYNSPLHF. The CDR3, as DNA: TGCAGCGCCCAGGACGGCAACTCCTATAATTCACCCCTCCACTTT.

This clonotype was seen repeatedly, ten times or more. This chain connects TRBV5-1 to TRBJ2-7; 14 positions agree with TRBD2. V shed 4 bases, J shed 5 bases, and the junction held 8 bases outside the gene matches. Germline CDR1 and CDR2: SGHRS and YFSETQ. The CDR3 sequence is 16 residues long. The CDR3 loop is CASSPLTSGRANEQYF. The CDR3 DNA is TGCGCCAGCAGCCCGCTGACTAGCGGGAGGGCCAACGAGCAGTACTTC.

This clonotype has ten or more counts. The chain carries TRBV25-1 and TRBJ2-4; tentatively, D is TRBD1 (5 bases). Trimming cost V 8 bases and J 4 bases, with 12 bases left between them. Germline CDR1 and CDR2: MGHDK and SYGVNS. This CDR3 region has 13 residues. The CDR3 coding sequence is TGTGCCAGCCACCGACAGAGAAAAAACATTCAGTACTTC. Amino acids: CASHRQRKNIQYF. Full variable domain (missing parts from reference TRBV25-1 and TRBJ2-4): EADIYQTPRYLVIGTGKKITLECSQTMGHDKMYWYQQDPGMELHLIHYSYGVNSTEKGDLSSESTVSRIRTEHFPLTLESARPSHTSQYLCASHRQRKNIQYFGAGTRLSVL.

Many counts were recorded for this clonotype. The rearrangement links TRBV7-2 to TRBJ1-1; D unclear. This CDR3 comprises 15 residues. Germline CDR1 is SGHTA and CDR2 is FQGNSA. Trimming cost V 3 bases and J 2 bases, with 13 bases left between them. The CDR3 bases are TGTGCCAGCAGCTTGGGTACCTTCGGAAACACTGAAGCTTTCTTT. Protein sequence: CASSLGTFGNTEAFF.

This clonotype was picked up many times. The DNA for the CDR3 is TGTGCCAGCTCACCCTCGAACCGAGAGACCCAGTACTTC. It yields the protein CASSPSNRETQYF. J is TRBJ2-5 and V is TRBV18; D gene uncertain. V shed 3 bases and J shed 4 bases, with 9 bases lying between them. In germline, CDR1 is KGHSH, CDR2 LQKENI. The CDR3 is 13 amino acids.

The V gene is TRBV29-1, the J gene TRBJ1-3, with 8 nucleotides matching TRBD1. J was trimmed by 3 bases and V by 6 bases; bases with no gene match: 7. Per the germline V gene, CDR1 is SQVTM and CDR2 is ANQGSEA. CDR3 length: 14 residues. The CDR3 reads CSVTTGEGGNTIYF. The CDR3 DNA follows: TGCAGCGTCACGACAGGGGAGGGTGGAAACACCATATATTTT.

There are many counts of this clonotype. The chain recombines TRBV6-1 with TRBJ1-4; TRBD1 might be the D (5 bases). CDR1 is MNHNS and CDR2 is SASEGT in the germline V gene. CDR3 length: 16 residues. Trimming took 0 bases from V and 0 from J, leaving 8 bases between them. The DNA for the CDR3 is TGTGCCAGCAGTGAAGCGACAGACGCAACTAATGAAAAACTGTTTTTT. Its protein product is CASSEATDATNEKLFF.

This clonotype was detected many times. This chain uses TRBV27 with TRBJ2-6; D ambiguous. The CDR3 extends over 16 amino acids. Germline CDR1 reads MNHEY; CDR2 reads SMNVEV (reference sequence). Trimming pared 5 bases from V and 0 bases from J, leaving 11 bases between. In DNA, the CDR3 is TGTGCCAGCAGTCTCACCTACAGCTCTGGGGCCAACGTCCTGACTTTC. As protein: CASSLTYSSGANVLTF.